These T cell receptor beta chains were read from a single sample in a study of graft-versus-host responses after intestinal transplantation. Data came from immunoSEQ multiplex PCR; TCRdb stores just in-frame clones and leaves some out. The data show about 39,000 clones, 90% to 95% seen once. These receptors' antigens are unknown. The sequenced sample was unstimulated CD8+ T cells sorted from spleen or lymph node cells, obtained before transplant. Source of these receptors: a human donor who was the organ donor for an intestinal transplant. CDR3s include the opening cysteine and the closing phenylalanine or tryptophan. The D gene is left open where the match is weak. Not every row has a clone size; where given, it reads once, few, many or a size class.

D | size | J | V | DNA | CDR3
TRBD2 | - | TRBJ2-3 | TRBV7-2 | TGTGCCAGCACCGGTGGACTAGTCCTTGATCCAGATACGCAGTATTTT | CASTGGLVLDPDTQYF
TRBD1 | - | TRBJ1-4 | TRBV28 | TGTGCCAGCAGTCCCCGACAGGGTTTGGAAAAACTGTTTTTT | CASSPRQGLEKLFF
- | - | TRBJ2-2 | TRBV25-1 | TGTGCCAGCAGTGAATTCGACCACCCGGGGACCGGGGAGCTGTTTTTT | CASSEFDHPGTGELFF
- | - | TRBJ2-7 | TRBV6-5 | TGTGCCAGCAGTTACCTCGGGGCTCCCTACGAGCAGTACTTC | CASSYLGAPYEQYF
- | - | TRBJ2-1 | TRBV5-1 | TGCGCCAGCAGCTTTTATGACGACAATGAGCAGTTCTTC | CASSFYDDNEQFF
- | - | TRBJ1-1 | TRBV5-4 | TGTGCCAGCAGCTCTTGGTCTAGAGGCACGAACACTGAAGCTTTCTTT | CASSSWSRGTNTEAFF
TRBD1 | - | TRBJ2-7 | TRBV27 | TGTGCCAGCAGTATTCCCGGGACAGGGGTCGAGCAGTACTTC | CASSIPGTGVEQYF
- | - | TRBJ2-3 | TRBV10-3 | TGTGCCATCAGTGAGGGACAGATCACAGATACGCAGTATTTT | CAISEGQITDTQYF
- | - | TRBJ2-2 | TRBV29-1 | TGCAGCGTTGACGAGGGGACCGGGGAGCTGTTTTTT | CSVDEGTGELFF
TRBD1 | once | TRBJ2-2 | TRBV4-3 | TGCGCCAGCAGCCATGCGGACAGGGATACCGGGGAGCTGTTTTTT | CASSHADRDTGELFF
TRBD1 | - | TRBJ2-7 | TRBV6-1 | TGTGCCAGCAGTGAGGGACAGCGCTACGAGCAGTACTTC | CASSEGQRYEQYF
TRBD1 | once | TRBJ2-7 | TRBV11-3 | TGTGCCAGCAGCTTATCAACAGGGGGCGAGCAGTACTTC | CASSLSTGGEQYF
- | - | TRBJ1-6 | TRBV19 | TGTGCCGCTAGGTCGCCCCTGGCTGATTCACCCCTCCACTTT | CAARSPLADSPLHF
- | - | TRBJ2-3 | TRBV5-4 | TGTGCCAGCAGCCCGCCAGTAAGCACAGATACGCAGTATTTT | CASSPPVSTDTQYF
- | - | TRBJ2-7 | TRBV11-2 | TGTGCCAGCAGCTTAGTCTCCTACGAGCAGTACTTC | CASSLVSYEQYF
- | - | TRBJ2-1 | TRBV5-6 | TGTGCCAGCAGCTTGGGAGCCCGCGGTACCTACAATGAGCAGTTCTTC | CASSLGARGTYNEQFF
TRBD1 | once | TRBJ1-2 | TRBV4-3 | TGCGCCAGCAGCCAAGATATAAACAGGGGCTCAAGTGGCTACACCTTC | CASSQDINRGSSGYTF
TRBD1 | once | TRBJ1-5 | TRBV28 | TGTGCCAGCAGTCCCCGACAGGGGAGGCAGCCCCAGCATTTT | CASSPRQGRQPQHF
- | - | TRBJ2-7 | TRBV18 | TGTGCCAGCTCCCCTAGCTCCTACGAGCAGTACTTC | CASSPSSYEQYF
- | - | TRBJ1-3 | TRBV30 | TGTGCCTGGGACACAGGGACCGGCTCTGGAAACACCATATATTTT | CAWDTGTGSGNTIYF
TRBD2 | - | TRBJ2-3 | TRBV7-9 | TGTGCCAGCAGTTCGACTAGCGGCACACCCCGGGATACGCAGTATTTT | CASSSTSGTPRDTQYF
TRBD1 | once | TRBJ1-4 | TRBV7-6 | TGTGCCAGCAGCGGGGACAGGGGGCCTTCTTGGGAAAAACTGTTTTTT | CASSGDRGPSWEKLFF
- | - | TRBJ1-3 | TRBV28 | TGTGCCAGCAGTTTATATCAGGGATCGGGTGGAAACACCATATATTTT | CASSLYQGSGGNTIYF
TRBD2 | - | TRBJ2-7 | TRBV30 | TGTGCCCATTCGCGGCTAGCGGAGACCTCCTACGAGCAGTACTTC | CAHSRLAETSYEQYF
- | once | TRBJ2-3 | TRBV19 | TGTGCCAGTAGTATTGGACCGGGGGGCACAGATACGCAGTATTTT | CASSIGPGGTDTQYF
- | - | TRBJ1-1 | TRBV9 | TGTGCCAGCAGTCCACCCCCAGGGGCCACTGAAGCTTTCTTT | CASSPPPGATEAFF
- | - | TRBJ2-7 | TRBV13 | TGTGCCAGCAGCTTTGGACACTACGAGCAGTACTTC | CASSFGHYEQYF
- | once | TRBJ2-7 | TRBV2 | TGTGCCAGCACCTCAACCGCACAGGGCTCCTACGAGCAGTACTTC | CASTSTAQGSYEQYF
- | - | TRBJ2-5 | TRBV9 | TGTGCCAGCAGCGTACGTTACCCCGCGGGGCAAGAGACCCAGTACTTC | CASSVRYPAGQETQYF
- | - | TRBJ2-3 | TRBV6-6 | TGTGCCAGCAGTTCGGGTCTTGGCACAGATACGCAGTATTTT | CASSSGLGTDTQYF
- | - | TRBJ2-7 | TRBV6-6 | TGTGCCAGCAGCTCCCGGGACACTAGCTCCTACGAGCAGTACTTC | CASSSRDTSSYEQYF
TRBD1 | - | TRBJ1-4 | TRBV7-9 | TGTGCCAGCAGCCAAGGATTACAGGGGAATGAAAAACTGTTTTTT | CASSQGLQGNEKLFF
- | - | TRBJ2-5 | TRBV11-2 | TGTGCCAGCAGCTTTGCGGGGGCCGGTAGGGAGACCCAGTACTTC | CASSFAGAGRETQYF
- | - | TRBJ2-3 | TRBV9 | TGTGCCAGCAGCGTAGACAGCTCCACAGATACGCAGTATTTT | CASSVDSSTDTQYF
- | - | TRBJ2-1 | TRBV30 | TGTGCCTGGAGTATCGCAGGGGGGAATGAGCAGTTCTTC | CAWSIAGGNEQFF
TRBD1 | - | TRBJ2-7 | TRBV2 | TGTGCCAGCAGGGGACAGGGGGTAAACTTC | CASRGQGVNF
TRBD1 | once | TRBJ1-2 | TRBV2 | TGTGCCAGTCCGGGACAGGGAATGGATGGCTACACCTTC | CASPGQGMDGYTF
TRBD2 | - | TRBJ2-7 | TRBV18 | TGTGCCAGCCAGGAAGCGGGGGGCCTAGGGTACGAGCAGTACTTC | CASQEAGGLGYEQYF
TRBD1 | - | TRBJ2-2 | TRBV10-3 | TGTGCCATCAGTCCTAACTACCCGGGACAGGTCGACACCGGGGAGCTGTTTTTT | CAISPNYPGQVDTGELFF
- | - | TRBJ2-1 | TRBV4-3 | TGCGCCAGCAGCCACGACGGGGCAGGGCGCCGGAATGAGCAGTTCTTC | CASSHDGAGRRNEQFF
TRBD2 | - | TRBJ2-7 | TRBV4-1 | TGCGCCAGCAGCCACCCAACCGGGACTAGCCCCTCCTACGAGCAGTACTTC | CASSHPTGTSPSYEQYF
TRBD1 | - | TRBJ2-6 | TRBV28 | TGTGCCAGCAGCGACAGGGGCCGCCTCTCTGGGGCCAACGTCCTGACTTTC | CASSDRGRLSGANVLTF
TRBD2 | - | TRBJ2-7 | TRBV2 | TGTGCCAGCAGTGAAGATAGCCAGCGGGGTGACTACGAGCAGTACTTC | CASSEDSQRGDYEQYF
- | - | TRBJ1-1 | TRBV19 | TGTGCCACCGGGGTGACTGAAGCTTTCTTT | CATGVTEAFF
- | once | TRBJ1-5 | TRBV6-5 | TGTGCCAGCAGCCCCGGACATGGCAATCAGCCCCAGCATTTT | CASSPGHGNQPQHF
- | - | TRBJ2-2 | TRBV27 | TGTGCCAGCAGTTTATCTGTAGCGCCGAACACCGGGGAGCTGTTTTTT | CASSLSVAPNTGELFF
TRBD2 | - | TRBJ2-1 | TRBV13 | TGTGCCAGCACGGGAGGGACTAGCTGGTCCTACAATGAGCAGTTCTTC | CASTGGTSWSYNEQFF
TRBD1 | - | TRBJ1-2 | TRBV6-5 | TGTGCCAGCAGTCGGGACAGCAACTATGGCTACACCTTC | CASSRDSNYGYTF
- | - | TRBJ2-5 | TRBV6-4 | TGTGCCAGCAGTGAAAGTCCGCGGGAGACCCAGTACTTC | CASSESPRETQYF
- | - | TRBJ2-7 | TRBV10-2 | TGCGCCAGCAGTGAGTCGCCAGAGCCCTACGAGCAGTACTTC | CASSESPEPYEQYF